Below, 24 T cell receptor beta chains from the same sample are listed, as sequenced in a study of blood T cell repertoires in COVID-19 (dated by TCRdb to the early 2020s). The library was prepared using the immunoSEQ multiplex PCR assay. This is the immuneACCESS table as TCRdb keeps it, with only in-frame sequences that have V and J called. A part of the clones is gone; compared with another copy, unresolved V genes explain less than half, and the rest is unexplained. This sample comprises 150,000 or so clones, approximately 78% of them detected only once. Approximately 1.8% of the sample is in the top ten clones. Sequences were obtained from peripheral blood. The receptors were sampled from an elderly man with acute or convalescent COVID-19.

This clone has a handful of counts. The same CDR3 can be traced to other DNA sequences in this sample. The rearrangement joins TRBV7-2 to TRBJ2-7; 10 nucleotides agree with TRBD1. Germline V gene lookup returns CDR1 SGHTA and CDR2 FQGNSA. CDR3 length: 13 amino acids. The V gene end was trimmed by 5 bases and the J gene end by 6 bases; junction bases not matched to a gene: 4. CDR3 loop: CASSADRGREQYF. The CDR3 DNA is TGTGCCAGCAGCGCCGACAGGGGGCGCGAGCAGTACTTC.

The chain links TRBV5-4 to TRBJ1-1; D is uncertain. CDR3 length: 12 amino acids. Per germline, CDR1 SGHNT and CDR2 YYREEE (reference sequence). V was clipped by 4 bases and J by 1 base, with 5 bases between them. The chain's CDR3 is CASSTPNTEAFF. The CDR3, as DNA: TGTGCCAGCAGCACTCCGAACACTGAAGCTTTCTTT.

The genes are TRBV6-6 and TRBJ2-3, with TRBD2 identical over 8 bases. V gave up 5 bases and J gave up 2 bases; unmatched junction bases: 3. The germline CDR1 and CDR2 sequences are MNHNY and SVGAGI (reference sequence). This CDR3 comprises 14 residues. The CDR3 DNA is TGTGCCAGCAGTCGCGGACTAGCCACAGATACGCAGTATTTT. It encodes CASSRGLATDTQYF.

This chain connects TRBV2 to TRBJ2-1, with 10 bases lining up with TRBD1. V dropped 1 base and J dropped 6; count of bases not matched to a gene: 3. CDR1 and CDR2 (germline): SNHLY, FYNNEI. The CDR3 spans 15 residues. CDR3 DNA sequence: TGTGCCAGCAGTGAAGGACAGGGGGCTTTCAATGAGCAGTTCTTC. Residues: CASSEGQGAFNEQFF. The variable domain in full, completed from reference TRBV2 and TRBJ2-1, reads EPEVTQTPSHQVTQMGQEVILRCVPISNHLYFYWYRQILGQKVEFLVSFYNNEISEKSEIFDDQFSVERPDGSNFTLKIRSTKLEDSAMYFCASSEGQGAFNEQFFGPGTRLTVL.

V is TRBV6-4 and J is TRBJ2-1, with 10 nucleotides matching TRBD1. V lost 7 bases and J lost 8; bases outside the gene matches: 11. The CDR3 contains 15 residues. Germline-derived CDR1 and CDR2 are MRHNA and SNTAGT. CDR3 residues: CASKSSGTGADEQFF. The CDR3 DNA sequence: TGTGCCAGCAAGTCGTCAGGGACAGGGGCCGATGAGCAGTTCTTC.

The CDR3, as DNA: TGTGCCATCCAGGAGAACACTGAAGCTTTCTTT. This translates into CAIQENTEAFF. V gene TRBV10-3 combines with J gene TRBJ1-1; no firm D call. Germline lookup yields CDR1 ENHRY and CDR2 SYGVKD. The CDR3 extends over 11 amino acids. V lost 8 bases, J lost 1 base, and 5 bases lay in between.

In nucleotides, the CDR3 is TGTGCCAGCGAGAGCGGGGGCACAGATACGCAGTATTTT. This translates into CASESGGTDTQYF. The chain is built from TRBV28 and TRBJ2-3; 7 nucleotides align to TRBD2. The CDR3 contains 13 residues. V dropped 8 bases and J dropped 1; count of bases not matched to a gene: 3. The germline gives CDR1 MDHEN, CDR2 SYDVKM.

This clone was detected a few times. V usage is TRBV28 and J usage is TRBJ1-2, with D unclear. Germline V gives CDR1 MDHEN, CDR2 SYDVKM. The CDR3 is made up of 11 amino acids. V was clipped by 3 bases and J by 5 bases, with 4 bases between them. The CDR3 spells CASSLSYGYTF. As DNA, the CDR3 is TGTGCCAGCAGTTTGTCTTATGGCTACACCTTC.

The CDR3 here is CASSVGGQSHEQYF. In DNA form, the CDR3 reads TGTGCCAGCAGCGTAGGGGGACAGAGTCACGAGCAGTACTTC. The rearrangement joins TRBV9 to TRBJ2-7; the match to TRBD1 covers 7 bases. This CDR3 is 14 amino acids long. The germline CDR1 and CDR2 sequences are SGDLS and YYNGEE. The V and J ends lost 0 bases and 5 bases, in that order; junction bases with no gene match: 5. The full variable domain, its missing parts supplied by reference TRBV9 and TRBJ2-7, is DSGVTQTPKHLITATGQRVTLRCSPRSGDLSVYWYQQSLDQGLQFLIQYYNGEERAKGNILERFSAQQFPDLHSELNLSSLELGDSALYFCASSVGGQSHEQYFGPGTRLTVT.

This clone was seen a handful of times. The chain combines TRBV7-9 with TRBJ1-4; 9 bases map to TRBD1. Germline trimming cut 1 base from V and 8 bases from J; bases unmatched to any gene: 5. Germline-derived CDR1 and CDR2 are SEHNR and FQNEAQ (reference sequence). The CDR3 sequence is 15 residues long. CDR3 in amino acids: CASSLGGTGREKLFF. The CDR3 DNA sequence: TGTGCCAGCAGCTTAGGTGGGACAGGGCGAGAAAAACTGTTTTTT.

This sequence joins TRBV19 and TRBJ1-6; D is unclear. V shed 7 bases and J shed 0 bases, with 13 bases lying between them. Germline lookup yields CDR1 LNHDA and CDR2 SQIVND (reference sequence). This CDR3 has 16 residues. CDR3 nucleotide sequence: TGTGCCAGTATGCAGCGGGGTGGCTCCTATAATTCACCCCTCCACTTT. Protein: CASMQRGGSYNSPLHF.

The chain carries TRBV19 and TRBJ2-1, with D maybe TRBD2 (6 bases). CDR3 size: 14 residues. V was cut by 5 bases and J by 8 bases, with 16 bases left in between. The germline gives CDR1 LNHDA, CDR2 SQIVND (reference sequence). The CDR3 DNA sequence: TGTGCCAGTAGTGACCAACTAGCCGGCGATGAGCAGTTCTTC. This gives the protein CASSDQLAGDEQFF. The full variable domain, completed using reference TRBV19 and TRBJ2-1, is DGGITQSPKYLFRKEGQNVTLSCEQNLNHDAMYWYRQDPGQGLRLIYYSQIVNDFQKGDIAEGYSVSREKKESFPLTVTSAQKNPTAFYLCASSDQLAGDEQFFGPGTRLTVL.

The rearrangement links TRBV11-3 to TRBJ1-6; 9 bases are a match to TRBD1. The ends lost 3 bases at V and 8 bases at J; junction bases unmatched: 8. Germline V gene sequence: CDR1 SGHNT, CDR2 YENEEA. This CDR3 has 16 amino acids. The CDR3 here is CASSLGQGSWDSPLHF. CDR3 DNA: TGTGCCAGCAGCTTGGGACAGGGAAGTTGGGATTCACCCCTCCACTTT.

The chain is built from TRBV9 and TRBJ1-6, with TRBD1 matching 9 bases. CDR1 SGDLS and CDR2 YYNGEE come from the germline V gene. Unmatched junction bases numbered 2, after V lost 0 bases and J lost 4 bases. The CDR3 loop spans 16 amino acids. The DNA of the CDR3 is TGTGCCAGCAGCGTAGGGACAGGGGATTATAATTCACCCCTCCACTTT. Translation: CASSVGTGDYNSPLHF.

The rearrangement joins TRBV3-1 (or the pseudogene TRBV3-2) to TRBJ1-1; D may be TRBD1 (6 bases). V dropped 0 bases and J dropped 0 bases, with 11 bases sitting between them. The CDR3 is made up of 16 amino acids. The germline gives CDR1 LGHDT, CDR2 YNNKEL (reference sequence). The CDR3 DNA sequence: TGTGCCAGCAGCCAAGATTTGAGACAGGTGAACACTGAAGCTTTCTTT. Translating it yields CASSQDLRQVNTEAFF.

This clone was observed a handful of times. This chain joins TRBV19 and TRBJ1-2, with D possibly TRBD1 on 6 matching bases. The germline V gene encodes CDR1 LNHDA and CDR2 SQIVND (reference sequence). V was clipped by 8 bases and J by 3 bases, with 10 bases between them. The CDR3 runs 12 residues. CDR3 nucleotide sequence: TGTGCCAGTCTAAGGACAGACTATGGCTACACCTTC. Translating it yields CASLRTDYGYTF.

In this sample, this clone turned up once. The V call is TRBV7-2, the J call TRBJ1-2; tentatively, D is TRBD1 (6 bases). The length of the CDR3 is 13 residues. CDR1 SGHTA and CDR2 FQGNSA come from the germline V gene. V was shortened by 4 bases and J by 5 bases, with 11 bases between the two germline ends. The CDR3 loop reads CASSSYTGYGYTF. In DNA form, the CDR3 reads TGTGCCAGCAGCTCATATACAGGGTATGGCTACACCTTC.

The DNA for the CDR3 is TGTGCCAGCACCTTGGGACAAACTAATGAGCAGTTCTTC. It yields the protein CASTLGQTNEQFF. The chain uses TRBV11-2 and TRBJ2-1; a weak D match, TRBD1 (6 bases). The CDR3 extends over 13 amino acids. Between the trimmed V and J ends, which lost 7 bases and 7 bases, there was a span of 14 bases. Germline V CDR1 and CDR2: SGHAT, FQNNGV.

The V and J genes are TRBV18 and TRBJ1-2; 8 bases line up with TRBD1. J was trimmed by 7 bases and V by 6 bases; bases with no gene match: 10. Germline CDR1 and CDR2: KGHSH and LQKENI. The CDR3 spans 14 residues. CDR3 bases: TGTGCCAGCTCCCAAAACACAGACAGGGGTGGCTACACCTTC. Translated, it gives CASSQNTDRGGYTF.

The chain joins TRBV2 to TRBJ2-7; D perhaps matches TRBD1 (5 bases). The CDR3 covers 15 residues. Germline V lookup: CDR1 SNHLY, CDR2 FYNNEI. V dropped 0 bases and J dropped 1 base, with 10 bases sitting between them. CDR3 DNA: TGTGCCAGCAGTGAAGCGGGGCATCTTTCCTACGAGCAGTACTTC. Its protein is CASSEAGHLSYEQYF.

The rearrangement joins TRBV5-6 to TRBJ1-1; D is perhaps TRBD1 (5 bases). The V gene's germline CDR1 is SGHDT and CDR2 YYEEEE. V lost 0 bases and J 4 bases, leaving 10 bases between the germline ends. The CDR3 totals 14 residues. The CDR3 DNA reads TGTGCCAGCAGCTTGGCGGGGGGTAGCACTGAAGCTTTCTTT. It yields the protein CASSLAGGSTEAFF. The variable domain in full, completed from reference TRBV5-6 and TRBJ1-1, reads DAGVTQSPTHLIKTRGQQVTLRCSPKSGHDTVSWYQQALGQGPQFIFQYYEEEERQRGNFPDRFSGHQFPNYSSELNVNALLLGDSALYLCASSLAGGSTEAFFGQGTRLTVV.

The gene calls are TRBV10-3 and TRBJ2-7; 8 nucleotides line up with TRBD1. The CDR3 has 13 amino acids. CDR1 is ENHRY, CDR2 SYGVKD, per germline. V shed 6 bases and J 6 bases; nucleotides not matched to a gene: 7. The CDR3 nucleotides are TGTGCCATCAGGACAGGGGCCGCCTCCGAGCAGTACGTC. Its translation: CAIRTGAASEQYV.

V gene TRBV5-1 combines with J gene TRBJ2-5, with TRBD2 matching over 13 bases. This CDR3 is built from 16 residues. The germline gives CDR1 SGHRS, CDR2 YFSETQ. J gave up 5 bases and V 1 base, and 5 bases lay outside the gene matches. The CDR3 loop reads CASSLTSGGAGETQYF. DNA for the CDR3: TGCGCCAGCAGCTTGACTAGCGGGGGGGCTGGGGAGACCCAGTACTTC.

There are many counts of this clone. The rearrangement joins TRBV3-1 (or the pseudogene TRBV3-2) to TRBJ1-2, with D hard to call. V shed 2 bases and J shed 7 bases, with 11 bases lying between them. This CDR3 is built from 13 residues. CDR1 and CDR2 from the germline V gene are LGHDT and YNNKEL (reference sequence). The CDR3 DNA sequence: TGTGCCAGCAGCCAAAACGAGGGCGGTGGCTACACCTTC. Translation: CASSQNEGGGYTF.